The entry that follows covers one T cell receptor (beta chain) sequence. No antigen is known for it. Isolated RNA was reverse transcribed in full, so expressed TCRB transcripts were sequenced. Method: immunoSEQ multiplex PCR; TCRdb's copy keeps in-frame clones and lacks some. The repertoire holds nearly 250,000 clones, with about 14% as singletons. The CDR3 is 15 residues long. Trimming shortened V by 0 bases and J by 7 bases, and 12 bases separated the two germline ends. Germline CDR1 MNHEY, CDR2 SVGAGI. The sample is drawn from a study of beta chain features in type 1 diabetes. Overall study findings and caveats: The naive, central memory and Treg TCRB repertoires of patients appeared to be more similar to one another than those of healthy donors.

This sequence was found in a woman in her forties in good health. The chain carries TRBV6-5 and TRBJ1-4, with D perhaps TRBD1 (6 bases). Sequencing was done on a sample of naive CD4+ T cells from blood. The CDR3 protein is CASSYSAGEIEKLFF. The CDR3 DNA is TGTGCCAGCAGTTACTCTGCAGGGGAGATTGAAAAACTGTTTTTT.